One sample yielded the 31 T cell receptor beta chains listed below, sequenced in a study of identical twins. TCRdb independently ran MiXCR on the 5' RACE reads; one entry per CDR3 protein. Among 450,000 or so distinct CDR3 sequences, around 20% were seen once, and the ten largest hold 12%. The source material was naive T cells sorted from blood. These receptors all stem from a man between 45 and 60 years old in good health.

V and J are TRBV20-1 and TRBJ2-7, with 9 bases aligning to TRBD1. Germline V lookup: CDR1 DFQATT, CDR2 SNEGSKA (reference sequence). The V gene end was trimmed by 5 bases and the J gene end by 5 bases; junction bases not matched to a gene: 7. CDR3 length: 13 amino acids. The CDR3 DNA sequence: TGCAGTGCTTGCCGGGACAGGGTAGACGAGCAGTACTTC. Amino acid sequence: CSACRDRVDEQYF.

V gene TRBV20-1 combines with J gene TRBJ1-5; D is unclear. The V end was cut by 7 bases, the J end by 2 bases, with 12 bases between. Germline CDR1 reads DFQATT; CDR2 reads SNEGSKA (reference sequence). This CDR3 spans 13 amino acids. This CDR3 is CSGIRVGNQPQHF. The CDR3 DNA sequence: TGCAGTGGGATTCGGGTAGGCAATCAGCCCCAGCATTTT.

This sequence joins TRBV25-1 and TRBJ2-5; maybe TRBD2 (5 bases). The CDR3 loop spans 14 amino acids. Looked up from germline, CDR1 is MGHDK and CDR2 is SYGVNS. Between the trimmed V and J ends, which lost 3 bases and 2 bases, there was a span of 10 bases. The CDR3 DNA reads TGTGCCAGCAGTGATCGGGGTGGACAAGAGACCCAGTACTTC. Its translation is CASSDRGGQETQYF.

This clonotype was recorded many times. V is TRBV7-8 and J is TRBJ2-2; a weak D match, TRBD2 (6 bases). CDR3 length: 16 residues. Deletions cut 5 bases from V and 5 bases from J, with 18 bases between. CDR1 SGHVS and CDR2 FQNEAQ come from the germline V gene. The CDR3 region is CASSLFSGVSTGELFF. CDR3 DNA sequence: TGTGCCAGCAGCCTCTTCTCGGGGGTTTCGACCGGGGAGCTGTTTTTT.

This clonotype was detected only once. The rearrangement links TRBV6-1 to TRBJ2-1; TRBD2 might be the D (5 bases). Trimming took 5 bases from V and 4 from J, leaving 12 bases between them. CDR1 MNHNS and CDR2 SASEGT come from the germline V gene. The CDR3 runs 14 residues. CDR3 region: CASSKWGAYNEQFF. CDR3 nucleotide sequence: TGTGCCAGCAGTAAGTGGGGAGCTTACAATGAGCAGTTCTTC.

This clonotype has a handful of counts. J is TRBJ2-7 and V is TRBV29-1; perhaps TRBD1 as D (5 bases). Germline loops: CDR1 SQVTM, CDR2 ANQGSEA. The CDR3 has 15 residues. Trimming removed 4 bases from V and 7 bases from J, with 23 bases in between. This CDR3 reads CSVVSRDSTSREQYF. In DNA, the CDR3 is TGCAGCGTTGTCAGCCGTGACAGTACCTCGCGGGAGCAGTACTTC.

The V gene is TRBV7-3, the J gene TRBJ2-5, with 7 positions matching TRBD2. Germline V gene lookup returns CDR1 SGHTA and CDR2 FQGTGA. The CDR3 totals 18 residues. With 1 base clipped from V and 1 base from J, the junction kept 12 bases outside the gene matches. The CDR3 protein is CASSLMGSASGTQETQYF. CDR3 bases: TGTGCCAGCAGCTTAATGGGGTCGGCTAGCGGAACCCAAGAGACCCAGTACTTC.

The rearrangement joins TRBV3-1 to TRBJ2-3; TRBD2 aligns across 10 bases. Germline V gives CDR1 LGHDT, CDR2 YNNKEL (reference sequence). The CDR3 extends over 17 amino acids. V lost 1 base and J lost 1; bases outside the gene matches: 5. DNA for the CDR3: TGTGCCAGCAGCCAAGCCCCCAGCGGGGGGGGCACAGATACGCAGTATTTT. It codes for CASSQAPSGGGTDTQYF.

The chain employs TRBV3-1 and TRBJ2-1; tentatively, D is TRBD2 (6 bases). Looked up from germline, CDR1 is LGHDT and CDR2 is YNNKEL (reference sequence). V gave up 0 bases and J gave up 1 base, with 16 bases separating them. The CDR3 is 18 residues long. The DNA for the CDR3 is TGTGCCAGCAGCCAAGATCTTGGGCGGGGCCAATCCTACAATGAGCAGTTCTTC. Protein sequence: CASSQDLGRGQSYNEQFF.

This clonotype occurred a few times. This rearrangement joins TRBV7-2 to TRBJ2-1; TRBD2 matches 13 bases. From germline, CDR1 is SGHTA and CDR2 FQGNSA. The CDR3 loop spans 16 amino acids. Trimming removed 5 bases from V and 7 bases from J; junction bases left unmatched: 8. DNA for the CDR3: TGTGCCAGCAGCAGAGGTGGGACTAGCGGGACGAATGAGCAGTTCTTC. This encodes CASSRGGTSGTNEQFF.

This clonotype has at least ten counts. The CDR3 coding sequence is TGCGCCAGCAGCTATACCGGGGCCAACGTCCTGACTTTC. This translates into CASSYTGANVLTF. The chain combines TRBV5-1 with TRBJ2-6; D unclear. The CDR3 length is 13 residues. V lost 3 bases and J lost 4, with 5 bases in between. Germline V gene lookup returns CDR1 SGHRS and CDR2 YFSETQ.

The table lists this clonotype with many counts. This chain joins TRBV29-1 and TRBJ2-1; D not resolved. Germline V lookup: CDR1 SQVTM, CDR2 ANQGSEA. V was pared by 4 bases and J by 8 bases, with 3 bases between. The CDR3 is 9 residues long. The CDR3 DNA is TGCAGCGTTGCGGATGAGCAGTTCTTC. Protein: CSVADEQFF.

The chain is built from TRBV28 and TRBJ2-2, with 8 bases fitting TRBD1. CDR1 and CDR2 from the germline V gene are MDHEN and SYDVKM. There are 15 residues in the CDR3. V lost 5 bases to trimming and J lost 8 bases; unmatched junction nucleotides: 10. CDR3 in DNA: TGTGCCAGCAGTCAACCCCCGGACAGGGCAGGGGAGCTGTTTTTT. Its translation is CASSQPPDRAGELFF. The whole variable domain, remainder taken from reference TRBV28 and TRBJ2-2, is DVKVTQSSRYLVKRTGEKVFLECVQDMDHENMFWYRQDPGLGLRLIYFSYDVKMKEKGDIPEGYSVSREKKERFSLILESASTNQTSMYLCASSQPPDRAGELFFGEGSRLTVL.

This clonotype appeared many times. The gene calls are TRBV20-1 and TRBJ2-7, with 12 bases lining up with TRBD1. CDR1 is DFQATT, CDR2 SNEGSKA, per germline (reference sequence). This CDR3 is 14 amino acids long. J was trimmed by 5 bases and V by 1 base; bases with no gene match: 3. CDR3 residues: CSARGGTGGDEQYF. The CDR3 DNA follows: TGCAGTGCTAGAGGGGGGACAGGGGGCGACGAGCAGTACTTC.

This chain connects TRBV20-1 to TRBJ1-5; 7 nucleotides match TRBD1. With V trimmed by 4 bases and J by 2 bases, 8 bases remained unmatched. The CDR3 is 15 amino acids. The germline V gene encodes CDR1 DFQATT and CDR2 SNEGSKA (reference sequence). As DNA, the CDR3 is TGCAGTGCTACCAAGGGGGCGCGGGGCAATCAGCCCCAGCATTTT. Translation gives CSATKGARGNQPQHF.

The DNA of the CDR3 is TGTGCCAGCAGCCAGACCGGGACGGCCAAAAACATTCAGTACTTC. Amino acid sequence: CASSQTGTAKNIQYF. The V call is TRBV3-1, the J call TRBJ2-4; tentatively, D is TRBD1 or TRBD2 (5 bases each). V gave up 3 bases and J gave up 1 base, with 10 bases separating them. The CDR3 spans 15 residues. Germline CDR1 and CDR2: LGHDT and YNNKEL (reference sequence).

The chain links TRBV10-3 to TRBJ2-5; 10 bases map to TRBD2. The germline CDR1 and CDR2 sequences are ENHRY and SYGVKD. Germline trimming cut 5 bases from V and 5 bases from J; bases unmatched to any gene: 11. This CDR3 has 16 amino acids. CDR3 residues: CAISPNIAGGGETQYF. For the CDR3, the DNA is TGTGCCATCAGTCCCAACATAGCGGGGGGCGGCGAGACCCAGTACTTC.

V usage is TRBV5-1 and J usage is TRBJ2-7; D possibly corresponds to TRBD1 (6 bases). The CDR3 has 17 amino acids. Germline V gene sequence: CDR1 SGHRS, CDR2 YFSETQ. V lost 4 bases to trimming and J lost 0 bases, with 20 bases between them. CDR3 DNA sequence: TGCGCCAGCAGCCCAGATCCATCTAACAGGGTCTCCTACGAGCAGTACTTC. It encodes CASSPDPSNRVSYEQYF.

This clonotype was counted between two and nine times. The chain recombines TRBV27 with TRBJ2-1; TRBD2 might be the D (6 bases). The CDR3 has 16 amino acids. The germline V gene has CDR1 MNHEY and CDR2 SMNVEV (reference sequence). V was trimmed by 3 bases and J by 5 bases, leaving 17 bases between them. As DNA, the CDR3 is TGTGCCAGCAGTTTCTCCCCTGCGGGGCGAAACAATGAGCAGTTCTTC. It encodes CASSFSPAGRNNEQFF.

There are many counts of this clonotype. The chain carries TRBV14 and TRBJ2-5, with D tentatively TRBD2 (5 bases). The ends were cut back, 0 bases at V and 5 bases at J, with 7 bases in the middle. The V gene's germline CDR1 is SGHDN and CDR2 FVKESK. The CDR3 totals 13 residues. CDR3 residues: CASSQERGETQYF. The CDR3 DNA reads TGTGCCAGCAGCCAAGAGCGCGGGGAGACCCAGTACTTC.

This chain uses TRBV5-1 with TRBJ2-3, with D perhaps being TRBD1 or TRBD2 (5 bases each). Germline V gives CDR1 SGHRS, CDR2 YFSETQ. V dropped 2 bases and J dropped 2 bases, with 12 bases sitting between them. The CDR3 is 15 amino acids. The CDR3 sequence is CASSFVGVNTDTQYF. CDR3 DNA: TGCGCCAGCAGCTTCGTGGGGGTGAACACAGATACGCAGTATTTT.

This clonotype was counted between two and nine times. CDR3 residues: CASSLTSTRALRASGNTIYF. CDR3 in DNA: TGCGCCAGCAGCTTAACATCGACACGTGCCCTAAGAGCCTCTGGAAACACCATATATTTT. The chain employs TRBV5-1 and TRBJ1-3; no firm D call. The CDR3 extends over 20 amino acids. Per germline, CDR1 SGHRS and CDR2 YFSETQ. Trimming shortened V by 2 bases and J by 0 bases, and 24 bases separated the two germline ends.

Comments on this clonotype: A junction end diverges from the germline sequence, so it may reflect a read error. This chain links TRBV19 with TRBJ2-7; D uncertain. Germline values: CDR1 LNHDA, CDR2 SQIVND (reference sequence). The length of the CDR3 is 14 residues. DNA for the CDR3: TGTGCCAGTAGTGAAAGTTTGCACTCCTACGAGCCGTACTTC. It specifies CASSESLHSYEPYF.

The CDR3 bases are TGCAGTGCTCCCCGAACAGGGGCCCTCCACTTT. It is translated as CSAPRTGALHF. This sequence joins TRBV20-1 and TRBJ1-6; TRBD1 matches 7 bases. Germline V gives CDR1 DFQATT, CDR2 SNEGSKA (reference sequence). The CDR3 has 11 amino acids. The ends lost 5 bases at V and 14 bases at J; junction bases unmatched: 6.

This clonotype showed up many times. The chain employs TRBV5-1 and TRBJ2-5, with D possibly matching TRBD2 (5 bases). Germline V gene lookup returns CDR1 SGHRS and CDR2 YFSETQ. The V end lost 4 bases, the J end lost 4 bases, and 14 bases lay between the germline ends. The CDR3 sequence is 14 residues long. CDR3 coding DNA: TGCGCCAGCAGCCGGGATGGCAGCGGAGAGACCCAGTACTTC. Protein: CASSRDGSGETQYF.

This clonotype appeared a few times. V gene TRBV16 combines with J gene TRBJ1-2; D gene unclear. V dropped 8 bases and J dropped 1 base, with 14 bases sitting between them. The length of the CDR3 is 14 residues. Germline CDR1 is KGHSY and CDR2 is FQNENV. The chain's CDR3 is CASLPSGINYGYTF. The CDR3 DNA reads as TGTGCCAGCCTTCCTTCTGGGATTAACTATGGCTACACCTTC.

The chain uses TRBV5-1 and TRBJ1-5; D not resolved. The CDR3 covers 16 residues. Germline assignment: CDR1 SGHRS and CDR2 YFSETQ. The V end lost 4 bases, the J end lost 2 bases, and 16 bases lay between the germline ends. CDR3 bases: TGCGCCAGCAGCCCGGAGGGCTCACCGGGCAATCAGCCCCAGCATTTT. It is translated as CASSPEGSPGNQPQHF.

CDR3 nucleotide sequence: TGTGCCAGCGTGGGGGGGGGCTACGAGCAGTACTTC. It yields the protein CASVGGGYEQYF. This chain joins TRBV6-1 and TRBJ2-7, with 7 bases matching TRBD2. CDR3 size: 12 residues. Germline CDR1 reads MNHNS; CDR2 reads SASEGT. V shed 8 bases and J 3 bases; nucleotides not matched to a gene: 4.

The chain couples TRBV5-1 to TRBJ2-3; D gene unclear. V was cut by 1 base and J by 5 bases, with 8 bases left in between. CDR3 length: 13 amino acids. CDR1 is SGHRS, CDR2 YFSETQ, per germline. Here the CDR3 reads CASSLPNVDTQYF. The CDR3 DNA reads TGCGCCAGCAGCTTGCCTAACGTAGATACGCAGTATTTT.

The V and J genes are TRBV10-3 and TRBJ1-2, with D perhaps TRBD1 (6 bases). The ends were cut back, 2 bases at V and 4 bases at J, with 17 bases in the middle. Germline V lookup: CDR1 ENHRY, CDR2 SYGVKD. This CDR3 region has 16 residues. The CDR3 nucleotides read TGTGCCATCAGTGAGGGGGGAAAGACAGGTTCCTATGGCTACACCTTC. Amino acids: CAISEGGKTGSYGYTF.

The chain employs TRBV6-2 or TRBV6-3 and TRBJ2-7; D is perhaps TRBD2 (6 bases). CDR1 MNHEY and CDR2 SVGEGT come from the germline V gene. V was trimmed by 6 bases and J by 6 bases, leaving 15 bases between them. CDR3 length equals 13 residues. CDR3 amino acids: CASRGLAKVEQYF. For the CDR3, the DNA is TGTGCCAGCAGGGGCCTAGCGAAGGTCGAGCAGTACTTC.